This TCR beta chain was profiled in a study of blood T cell repertoires in COVID-19. Background on the study: Samples taken during acute and convalescent COVID-19 were collected in the United States, Italy and Spain. PBMCs, B-cell-depleted T cells, or T cells were the source of the cDNA or gDNA that made up the material.

Using immunoSEQ multiplex PCR, the repertoire was profiled, and TCRdb retains in-frame clones only, with some absent. The table includes 200,000 to 300,000 clones, about 87% detected once. The V and J ends lost 5 bases and 4 bases, in that order; junction bases with no gene match: 1. The germline gives CDR1 LNHDA, CDR2 SQIVND (reference sequence). The CDR3 spans 12 residues. The chain is built from TRBV19 and TRBJ2-5, with 7 positions matching TRBD1. Input material: peripheral blood. The clonotype was recovered from a man aged 55 to 70 who had recovered from COVID-19. CDR3 protein: CASSSGGETQYF. DNA of the CDR3: TGTGCCAGTAGTTCAGGGGGAGAGACCCAGTACTTC.